This is a list of T cell receptor beta chains from one sample in a study of blood T cell repertoires in COVID-19. Using immunoSEQ multiplex PCR, the repertoire was profiled, and TCRdb retains in-frame clones only, with some absent. The table shows around 150,000 clones, with around 84% occurring only once. Input material: peripheral blood. These receptors all come from a woman aged 50 to 65 with acute or convalescent COVID-19. The CDR3 runs from the conserved cysteine through the conserved F or W. D genes are given only for firm matches. Size is omitted from some rows. Given values are once, few, many or a class for expanded clones.

TRBD2 | TRBJ2-1 | . | 15 | TRBV5-1 | TGCGCCAGCAGCGCGGGCCCCGGGAGGGACAATGAGCAGTTCTTC | CASSAGPGRDNEQFF
. | TRBJ1-5 | . | 16 | TRBV6-1 | TGTGCCAGCAGTGAATTAGGAGGGGCTTCTAATCAGCCCCAGCATTTT | CASSELGGASNQPQHF
. | TRBJ2-1 | . | 16 | TRBV7-6 | TGTGCCAGCAGCTTAGACAGCCGGCCAATTGGCAATGAGCAGTTCTTC | CASSLDSRPIGNEQFF
TRBD1 | TRBJ2-3 | once | 14 | TRBV19 | TGTGCCAGTGGTCCGGGACAGGGCTCAGATACGCAGTATTTT | CASGPGQGSDTQYF
TRBD2 | TRBJ2-1 | . | 14 | TRBV5-1 | TGCGCCAGCAGAACTAGCGGGGGGTCCAATGAGCAGTTCTTC | CASRTSGGSNEQFF
. | TRBJ2-1 | . | 14 | TRBV2 | TGTGCCAGCAGTTTGGGTGCGCTCAGGGGTGAGCAGTTCTTC | CASSLGALRGEQFF
. | TRBJ2-5 | . | 13 | TRBV19 | TGTGCCAGTAGTATCAAGGTCCCAGGGGCCCAGTACTTC | CASSIKVPGAQYF
. | TRBJ2-5 | once | 12 | TRBV5-1 | TGCGCCAGCAGCCCGGTCGAGGAGACCCAGTACTTC | CASSPVEETQYF
. | TRBJ2-7 | . | 15 | TRBV6-5 | TGTGCCAGCACCTTTTCCCAGCTGGACAGGACTAAGCAGTACTTC | CASTFSQLDRTKQYF
TRBD1 | TRBJ2-1 | . | 14 | TRBV7-8 | TGTGCCAGCAGCATACAGGGGTCCTACAATGAGCAGTTCTTC | CASSIQGSYNEQFF
. | TRBJ1-2 | once | 15 | TRBV4-3 | TGCGCCAGCAGCCAAGACGGAGACGGTCCCTATGGCTACACCTTC | CASSQDGDGPYGYTF
TRBD2 | TRBJ2-1 | . | 18 | TRBV7-2 | TGTGCCAGCAGCTTAGCGGTCCCTAGCGGGGGGGCCAACAATGAGCAGTTCTTC | CASSLAVPSGGANNEQFF
. | TRBJ2-2 | . | 15 | TRBV9 | TGTGCCAGCACCCTACGGGAAATAAACACCGGGGAGCTGTTTTTT | CASTLREINTGELFF
. | TRBJ1-6 | . | 14 | TRBV4-3 | TGCGCCAGCAGCCAAGATGGTTGGCAGACACCCCTCCACTTT | CASSQDGWQTPLHF
TRBD1 | TRBJ1-1 | once | 16 | TRBV7-2 | TGTGCCAGCAGCGACAGACAGGGGGCTGGGAACACTGAAGCTTTCTTT | CASSDRQGAGNTEAFF
TRBD1 | TRBJ1-1 | . | 15 | TRBV6-5 | TGTGCCAGCAGCAGTATACAGGGGTTGAACACTGAAGCTTTCTTT | CASSSIQGLNTEAFF
. | TRBJ2-4 | . | 12 | TRBV6-4 | TGTGCCAGCAGTGACTCAACAGGATTACAGTACTTC | CASSDSTGLQYF
. | TRBJ2-7 | . | 18 | TRBV10-3 | TGTGCCATCAGTGAGTCGATAGGAAGAGGGTCCCTCTCCTACGAGCAGTACTTC | CAISESIGRGSLSYEQYF
TRBD1 | TRBJ1-2 | once | 13 | TRBV10-3 | TGTGCCATCAGCGGGACAGGGAACTATGGCTACACCTTC | CAISGTGNYGYTF
TRBD2 | TRBJ2-2 | . | 17 | TRBV27 | TGTGCCAGCAGTTCTACTAGCGGGGGGTCGAACACCGGGGAGCTGTTTTTT | CASSSTSGGSNTGELFF
. | TRBJ2-2 | . | 15 | TRBV18 | TGTGCCAGCTCACCAGGGCTAGGAGGCACCGGGGAGCTGTTTTTT | CASSPGLGGTGELFF
. | TRBJ2-7 | few | 13 | TRBV6-4 | TGTGCCAGCAGTGACCAACCGAGCTACGAGCAGTACTTC | CASSDQPSYEQYF
TRBD2 | TRBJ2-1 | . | 16 | TRBV9 | TGTGCCAGCAGCGTAGGGACTAGCGGGGGGAACAATGAGCAGTTCTTC | CASSVGTSGGNNEQFF
TRBD2 | TRBJ2-3 | . | 17 | TRBV7-9 | TGTGCCAGCAGGGGGGACAGACTAGCGGGGAGCACAGATACGCAGTATTTT | CASRGDRLAGSTDTQYF
. | TRBJ1-3 | . | 17 | TRBV7-2 | TGTGCCAGCAGCTTAGACGGGTGGGACGGGACTAAAAACACCATATATTTT | CASSLDGWDGTKNTIYF
. | TRBJ1-5 | . | 14 | TRBV7-8 | TGTGCCAGCAGCTTAGTTCAGGCTGATCAGCCCCAGCATTTT | CASSLVQADQPQHF
. | TRBJ1-5 | . | 13 | TRBV12-3/TRBV12-4 | TGTGCCAGCAGTTTAGCCGAGAATCAGCCCCAGCATTTT | CASSLAENQPQHF
TRBD2 | TRBJ2-5 | . | 15 | TRBV19 | TGTGCCACCAGAGGGAGCGGGGGGGCACGAGAGACCCAGTACTTC | CATRGSGGARETQYF
TRBD2 | TRBJ2-1 | . | 16 | TRBV11-3 | TGTGCCAGCAGCTGGGGAGCTAGCGGGGCGTACAATGAGCAGTTCTTC | CASSWGASGAYNEQFF
. | TRBJ1-3 | . | 14 | TRBV9 | TGTGCCAGCAAGGGCGGGTTCTCTGGAAACACCATATATTTT | CASKGGFSGNTIYF
TRBD1 | TRBJ2-7 | . | 15 | TRBV19 | TGTGCCAGTAGTCTCGTCGGGGACAGGACCTACGAGCAGTACTTC | CASSLVGDRTYEQYF
. | TRBJ1-2 | . | 13 | TRBV4-3 | TGCGCCAGCAGCCAAGATTCGTACTATGGCTACACCTTC | CASSQDSYYGYTF
. | TRBJ1-4 | . | 14 | TRBV19 | TGTGCCAGTAGTTCTTCGGAGATCAATGAAAAACTGTTTTTT | CASSSSEINEKLFF
. | TRBJ1-1 | many | 15 | TRBV3-1/TRBV3-2 | TGTGCCAGCAGCTATGGACTTCCGGTAGGGACTGAAGCTTTCTTT | CASSYGLPVGTEAFF
. | TRBJ2-4 | . | 16 | TRBV18 | TGTGCCAGCTCACCCCCCTCCCCTTTAGCCAAAAACATTCAGTACTTC | CASSPPSPLAKNIQYF
TRBD1 | TRBJ2-5 | . | 15 | TRBV18 | TGTGCCAGCTCACCCCGCAGGGACAGCCAAGAGACCCAGTACTTC | CASSPRRDSQETQYF
TRBD1 | TRBJ1-3 | . | 15 | TRBV19 | TGTGCCAGTAGTATAGGTACAGGGGACGGAAACACCATATATTTT | CASSIGTGDGNTIYF
. | TRBJ1-2 | . | 12 | TRBV6-2/TRBV6-3 | TGTGCCAGCAGTCTCGGACAGTATGGCTACACCTTC | CASSLGQYGYTF
TRBD1 | TRBJ1-4 | . | 15 | TRBV5-5 | TGTGCCAGCAGCACCTGGACAGGGGGCCGGGAAAAACTGTTTTTT | CASSTWTGGREKLFF
TRBD1 | TRBJ2-7 | . | 12 | TRBV30 | TGTGCCTGGGCGACAGGGGTAGGAGAGCAGTACTTC | CAWATGVGEQYF
. | TRBJ1-5 | . | 17 | TRBV7-3 | TGTGCCAGCAGCCTTAAAGGATGGGGCTATAGCAATCAGCCCCAGCATTTT | CASSLKGWGYSNQPQHF
TRBD1 | TRBJ2-5 | . | 15 | TRBV7-2 | TGTGCCAGCCGAACTACGGGACAGCCACAAGAGACCCAGTACTTC | CASRTTGQPQETQYF
. | TRBJ1-2 | . | 16 | TRBV2 | TGTGCCAGCAGTGAAACGTTCGGAGGTTCTGGCTATGGCTACACCTTC | CASSETFGGSGYGYTF
TRBD2 | TRBJ2-5 | . | 15 | TRBV6-5 | TGTGCCAGTATGGCTAGCGGGGGGATCGGGGAGACCCAGTACTTC | CASMASGGIGETQYF
. | TRBJ2-1 | . | 14 | TRBV14 | TGTGCCAGCAGCCAGAGCTACTCTTCCGGGAAGCAGTTCTTC | CASSQSYSSGKQFF
TRBD2 | TRBJ2-5 | . | 15 | TRBV2 | TGTGCCAGCAGGGTCGAGCGGGGGGTACAAGAGACCCAGTACTTC | CASRVERGVQETQYF
. | TRBJ2-1 | few | 14 | TRBV6-6 | TGTGCCAGCAGTTACTCGAGCAGGGGCGATGAGCAGTTCTTC | CASSYSSRGDEQFF
. | TRBJ2-3 | . | 13 | TRBV5-8 | TGTGCCAGCAGCTTGGGGCTCACAGATACGCAGTATTTT | CASSLGLTDTQYF
TRBD1 | TRBJ1-3 | . | 18 | TRBV27 | TGTGCCAGCAGTTCCTCTATGACAGGGAGTTTTGGTGGAAACACCATATATTTT | CASSSSMTGSFGGNTIYF